The present entry profiles one T cell receptor (beta chain) with its context. This receptor's antigen is unknown. The sample holds no much larger clone one base away, and base qualities are not on file. These data come from a study of cytomegalovirus exposure and HLA in healthy donors (dated by TCRdb to between 2016 and 2019). Broadly, across the study: According to an earlier analysis of a few hundred of the donors, some 180 million T cells yielded 95 million to 140 million unique TCR beta sequences and 276 Gb of sequence data. Typing coverage varied by locus: roughly 629-640 donors for A, B, C, DRB1 and DQB1; some 520 for DQA1; 606 for DPA1; under 490 for DPB1. Donor age, sex, ethnicity and CMV serostatus were compiled together with the repertoire data. HLA typing included class I and class II loci at four-digit resolution. Four to six DR-DQ haplotypes were handled as single units for association and clustering because linkage in the cohort was strong. The study aimed to test whether signatures of past pathogen exposure could be identified by cataloging public T cell receptors. Every repertoire in the discovery cohort had been generated on one and the same sequencing platform. Genome-wide SNP genotypes for about 60% of the 666 donors were used in a later genetic analysis, which treated that subset as a discovery cohort. High-throughput TCR immunosequencing, statistical association of individual TCRs with disease status, and machine learning were combined to predict cytomegalovirus infection status. To decide whether each TCR beta V gene segment behaved as functional or pseudogenic, an earlier analysis of fewer than 750 of the donors relied on high-throughput TCR beta sequencing. Using immunosequencing, the study profiled T cell repertoires from fewer than 850 subjects and related those repertoires to cytomegalovirus serostatus. A later analysis re-examined previously published TCR beta repertoires from just over 650 donors and added high-resolution HLA genotyping to investigate patterns of TCR occurrence. Across around 400 genotyped donors of the cohort, an average of about 220,000 unique TCR beta nucleotide sequences per donor were sequenced, and 15% to 20% of those sequences were non-productive. The later analysis used no new phenotypic data to find candidate immune exposures, relying instead on TCR beta sequences and their occurrence across donors. Besides the first cohort of more than 650 subjects, a separate validation cohort made up of over 95 different subjects was used. Of the 300 to 450 genotyped donors, about 80% fell in the genetic ancestry cluster associated with self-reported Caucasian donors. An early release that covered some 630 HLA-typed donors contained around 330 gigabases of sequencing data and tens of millions of unique TCR sequences.

The CDR3 spans 16 residues, from the cysteine through the phenylalanine. Only CDR3 DNA is held: 48 bases, read in frame from base 1. V is trimmed back by 3 bases and J by 6 bases, and the junction contains 10 bases that no gene match accounts for. In the germline V gene, CDR1 corresponds to ENHRY and CDR2 to SYGVKD. Library preparation was by the immunoSEQ multiplex PCR assay. For the multiplex PCR, a mixture combining 60 forward primers for TCR Vbeta segments and 13 reverse primers for TCR Jbeta segments was used. Amplification of the CDR3 region of rearranged TCR beta genes was performed with a multiplex PCR assay on genomic DNA. Amplified TCR beta libraries were sequenced as 87-base-pair reads on the Illumina HiSeq System. Processing in the source paper ran as follows. A later analysis counted about 80 million unique TCR beta chains across the 640 or so repertoires, and roughly 9.9 million of these chains were shared by at least two donors. Raw reads were error-corrected and collapsed into unique sequences by a nearest-neighbor algorithm in which closely related sequences were merged to remove PCR and sequencing errors. To assign V, D and J gene segments, CDR3 sequences were aligned to IMGT reference sequences. For a sequence to be retained, a match of at least six nucleotides to both a V gene segment and a J gene segment was required. Rearrangements were called productive when the CDR3 lacked stop codons and stayed in frame with V and J; all others were non-productive. CDR3 was defined according to IMGT convention as the region running from the second conserved V-encoded cysteine to the conserved J-encoded phenylalanine. The earlier analysis of 587 of the donors excluded any sequence lacking an unambiguous match to a single V gene segment. An earlier analysis of about 600 of the donors called V segments functional above 56.7% productive rearrangements and segregating when the between-donor standard deviation exceeded 5%. A statistical classification framework was built to diagnose cytomegalovirus status from the catalog of TCR beta chain sequences. V and J gene assignment, in a later analysis, came from comparing TCR nucleotide sequences with IMGT/GENE-DB human TR gene sequences. A later analysis assigned CDR3 sequences and most-parsimonious VDJ recombination scenarios with the TCRdist pipeline. In a later analysis, every TCR beta chain was defined by the combination of its CDR3 amino acid sequence and its V-gene family, and reads without a unique V-gene family were dropped. To address suspected cross-contamination and a sequencing artifact, a later analysis removed some 620 highly shared, low-generation-probability nucleotide sequences. A later analysis calculated a clonal expansion index for each public chain from normalized within-repertoire ranks of inferred template counts. Generation probabilities in a later analysis came from a VDJ recombination model fitted to out-of-frame rearrangements, and those results were checked against IGoR. In a later analysis, TCR-TCR, TCR-HLA and TCR-CMV co-occurrence was scored with hypergeometric tests, and a repertoire-size bias correction was applied to TCR pairs. A later analysis estimated false discovery rates by permuting HLA or CMV assignments 20 times. In a later analysis, co-occurring TCRs were grouped with DBSCAN, and TCRdist sequence similarity was added when clustering was performed within HLA-allele-positive subsets. Repertoires with fewer than 30,000 or more than 120,000 public chains were left out of co-occurrence clustering, as were about 5 repertoires with anomalous nucleotide sharing. TCRdb took this table from immuneACCESS and kept in-frame rearrangements with V and J called. Such tables lack part of the clones; where checked against another copy, unresolved V genes explain under half of the gap, and the rest is unexplained. That table supplies the V and J calls and clone size; D and trimming were determined from the DNA. This sample holds 150,000 to 200,000 clones; about 90% were observed only once. 0.9% to 1.2% of the sample comes from the top ten.

The paper as a whole reports these results and caveats: The only immune exposure information available for the cohort was CMV serostatus. The 87-base-pair reads could not distinguish some IMGT-functional V segments, including TRBV6-2 and TRBV6-3, so those segments were excluded. Because counts were too low, about 15 rarely observed V segments, including chromosome 9 orphons, were left out of the earlier analysis of 587 of the donors. Roughly uniform sequencing depth across donors was assumed in presence/absence analyses, although this assumption may not hold. In a later analysis, most CMV-associated TCR beta chains were found to appear HLA-restricted, with HLA associations seemingly driven largely by CMV exposure. A further reported finding was that TCR beta sequences accurately predicted the HLA-A and HLA-B alleles for most subjects in the first cohort. Specific HLA alleles were associated with 16,951 TCR beta sequences at a false discovery rate of 0.05 in a later analysis. A later analysis reported that several top co-occurrence clusters appeared linked to parvovirus B19, influenza, CMV and Epstein-Barr virus. In vitro tests confirmed that three of the cytomegalovirus-associated TCR beta chains recognize cytomegalovirus antigens. In a later analysis, HLA-associated TCR beta chains were found to be more clonally expanded and to have lower generation probabilities than equally common non-associated chains. A total of 150 or so TCR beta chains were listed by the study as associated with cytomegalovirus. In an earlier analysis of around 600 of the donors, most TCR beta V segments were observed in productive rearrangements about 87% or about 30% of the time, broadly matching IMGT annotations. According to a later analysis, TCR association rates differed among HLA loci, with DRB1 alleles showing the most associated TCRs and HLA-C alleles showing the fewest. Correlated functional status among segregating V segments might reflect linkage disequilibrium, but an unknown experimental factor could not be ruled out. Because HLA typing was unavailable for some donors at each locus, only the typed subset was used in association tests. A group of highly shared sequence variants was considered likely to be a technical artifact of the sequencing pipeline. This cohort had only TCR beta chains sequenced, and the lack of alpha or paired-chain data limited which features could be detected. In a later genetic analysis, fewer N-insertions in productive TCRs were reported among donors in an Asian-associated ancestry cluster than the roughly 700-donor mean. It was suggested by the authors that the approach could potentially be generalized to other disease states and immunological phenotypes. An association between a missense DCLRE1C variant and V-gene and J-gene trimming of TCR beta chains was found in a later genetic analysis and replicated in an independent cohort. Most TCR sequences were seen in very few donors, while some public TCRs were found in many individuals. In both the original and validation cohorts, the classifier was reported to diagnose cytomegalovirus status with high specificity and sensitivity. Assigning TCR associations to individual alleles was difficult when HLA alleles, especially DR and DQ, strongly co-occurred.

In total, 630 or so healthy bone marrow donors made up the cohort. All cohort members were sampled while nominally healthy, although unrecorded immune exposures were likely present. The donor was CMV seronegative and belonged to the group of under 400 seronegative cohort members. A peripheral blood sample was collected from each donor, and TCR beta sequencing was performed on peripheral blood mononuclear cells. Genomic DNA was extracted from the blood cell samples with the Qiagen DNeasy Blood Extraction Kit. Recombination linked TRBV10-3 to TRBJ2-3, and TRBD2 aligns with 9 junction nucleotides. The TCR sequence derives from a boy aged 2 to 10 in good health and CMV-seronegative. Source material: PBMCs. The nucleotide sequence is TGTGCCATCAGTGACCCGCCGGAGCGGGGGGTGGATACGCAGTATTTT. This translates into CAISDPPERGVDTQYF.